The 23 T cell receptor beta chains listed next were all sequenced from one sample in a study of control samples from healthy donors and cancer patients. Clones were read by immunoSEQ multiplex PCR, and TCRdb kept only the in-frame ones, dropping some. The table lists some 150,000 clones, over 90% of them singletons. The sequencing input was blood. Source of these receptors: a middle-aged man in good health.

This CDR3 reads CASSLVGQGYEQYF. The CDR3 region has the DNA TGTGCCAGCAGCTTAGTGGGACAGGGCTACGAGCAGTACTTC. This chain joins TRBV7-8 and TRBJ2-7, with 9 bases lining up with TRBD1. The J segment lost 3 bases and the V segment lost 1 base, leaving 1 base of the junction unmatched. This CDR3 is built from 14 residues. Germline CDR1 and CDR2: SGHVS and FQNEAQ.

The chain employs TRBV21-1 and TRBJ2-7; the D call in the table, TRBD1, was not verified against the DNA. TRBV21-1 represents a pseudogene. CDR3 length equals 16 residues. CDR3 nucleotide sequence: TGTGCCAGCACCCCCCCGCACGTCAGATTCCCCTACGAGCAGTACTTC. Amino acid sequence: CASTPPHVRFPYEQYF.

V gene TRBV5-1 combines with J gene TRBJ2-1; TRBD2 matches 8 bases. Trimming took 4 bases from V and 1 from J; bases not matched to a gene: 10. CDR3 length: 17 amino acids. Germline lookup yields CDR1 SGHRS and CDR2 YFSETQ. The CDR3 coding sequence is TGCGCCAGCAGCCGGGTAACGAGCGGGAGTTCCTACAATGAGCAGTTCTTC. Protein product: CASSRVTSGSSYNEQFF.

V and J are TRBV5-6 and TRBJ2-3; D not resolved. Per germline, CDR1 SGHDT and CDR2 YYEEEE. Trimming took off 0 bases at V and 2 bases at J, with 7 bases between the two ends. CDR3 length: 14 amino acids. CDR3 coding DNA: TGTGCCAGCAGCTTGGTGCAGAACACAGATACGCAGTATTTT. Translated, it gives CASSLVQNTDTQYF.

This chain joins TRBV28 and TRBJ2-1; 7 bases line up with TRBD2. Germline-derived CDR1 and CDR2 are MDHEN and SYDVKM. CDR3 length: 15 residues. V dropped 5 bases and J dropped 3; count of bases not matched to a gene: 7. CDR3 sequence reads: CASSAPSGNYNEQFF. The CDR3 DNA reads TGTGCCAGCAGTGCCCCTAGCGGCAACTACAATGAGCAGTTCTTC.

The chain couples TRBV5-3 to TRBJ1-6; no reliable D call. TRBV5-3 is treated as an ORF (open reading frame) with a function not yet certain. The CDR3 has 16 residues. Trimming took off 4 bases at V and 5 bases at J, with 16 bases between the two ends. CDR3 amino acids: CARSANRDTNNSPLHF. CDR3 DNA sequence: TGTGCCAGAAGCGCAAACCGGGATACGAATAATTCACCCCTCCACTTT.

V and J are TRBV3-1 (or the pseudogene TRBV3-2) and TRBJ1-3, with no clear D. There are 15 residues in the CDR3. V gave up 1 base and J gave up 3 bases, with 10 bases separating them. CDR1 is LGHDT and CDR2 is YNNKEL in the germline V gene (reference sequence). The CDR3 bases are TGTGCCAGCAGCCAAGTGACGGGGAGTGGAAACACCATATATTTT. Its translation: CASSQVTGSGNTIYF.

The chain uses TRBV6-5 and TRBJ2-7, with D possibly being TRBD1 (6 bases). Per the germline V gene, CDR1 is MNHEY and CDR2 is SVGAGI. The V and J ends lost 7 bases and 6 bases respectively, with 16 bases between them. The CDR3 runs to 13 residues. This chain's CDR3 is CASTPLQGSEQYF. The DNA for the CDR3 is TGTGCCAGCACACCACTACAGGGTAGCGAGCAGTACTTC.

The chain recombines TRBV10-2 with TRBJ2-5; TRBD2 matches 7 bases. Germline loops: CDR1 WSHSY, CDR2 SAAADI. The CDR3 loop spans 16 amino acids. V gave up 2 bases and J gave up 2 bases; unmatched junction bases: 8. CDR3 DNA: TGCGCCAGCAGTGAGGTTCGGGCTAGCGGACAAGAGACCCAGTACTTC. Its protein is CASSEVRASGQETQYF.

The V and J genes are TRBV9 and TRBJ2-7; a weak D match, TRBD1 (5 bases). Germline values: CDR1 SGDLS, CDR2 YYNGEE. Trimming took 4 bases from V and 0 from J, leaving 14 bases between them. The CDR3 loop spans 15 amino acids. The CDR3 is CASSPGHGSSYEQYF. In nucleotides, the CDR3 is TGTGCCAGCAGCCCTGGACACGGAAGCTCCTACGAGCAGTACTTC.

The V and J genes are TRBV5-1 and TRBJ1-1; D not resolved. The CDR3 length is 14 residues. Germline CDR1 SGHRS, CDR2 YFSETQ. The germline V and J ends were trimmed by 4 bases and 3 bases, with 13 bases remaining between them. The CDR3 DNA follows: TGCGCCAGCAGCAAAGGGAGTAAGGACACTGAAGCTTTCTTT. Translation gives CASSKGSKDTEAFF.

CDR3 in amino acids: CASSLISTSTDTQYF. CDR3 DNA: TGTGCCAGCAGCCTCATAAGTACTAGCACAGATACGCAGTATTTT. The V call is TRBV5-4, the J call TRBJ2-3; no clear D gene. Germline assignment: CDR1 SGHNT and CDR2 YYREEE (reference sequence). Trimming removed 4 bases at V and 0 bases at J, with 12 bases between. The CDR3 is 15 residues long.

The J gene is TRBJ1-5, the V gene TRBV28; 8 bases map to TRBD1. The V gene's germline CDR1 is MDHEN and CDR2 SYDVKM. V lost 6 bases, J lost 7 bases, and 5 bases stayed unmatched. This CDR3 region has 13 residues. The CDR3 nucleotides are TGTGCCAGCAGAGGGACAGGATTACAGCCCCAGCATTTT. Residues: CASRGTGLQPQHF.

The V and J genes are TRBV27 and TRBJ2-1; the match to TRBD2 covers 11 bases. This CDR3 has 15 residues. CDR1 and CDR2 from the germline V gene are MNHEY and SMNVEV (reference sequence). V was clipped by 3 bases and J by 5 bases; unmatched bases: 3. This chain's CDR3 is CASSFATSGNNEQFF. The CDR3, as DNA: TGTGCCAGCAGTTTCGCGACTAGCGGGAACAATGAGCAGTTCTTC.

This sequence joins TRBV25-1 and TRBJ2-7; D may be TRBD2 (6 bases). Trimming shortened V by 0 bases and J by 2 bases, and 20 bases separated the two germline ends. Germline CDR1 MGHDK, CDR2 SYGVNS. The CDR3 is 18 residues long. The CDR3 here is CASSEYPGKGGTPYEQYF. In nucleotides, the CDR3 is TGTGCCAGCAGTGAATACCCAGGAAAAGGAGGGACCCCCTACGAGCAGTACTTC.

V usage is TRBV7-2 and J usage is TRBJ1-5, with D hard to call. The germline CDR1 and CDR2 sequences are SGHTA and FQGNSA. The V and J ends lost 0 bases and 7 bases respectively, with 13 bases between them. The CDR3 extends over 15 amino acids. CDR3 amino acids: CASSLALGSFQPQHF. DNA of the CDR3: TGTGCCAGCAGCTTAGCGCTAGGGAGTTTCCAGCCCCAGCATTTT. Filled out from reference TRBV7-2 and TRBJ1-5, the complete variable domain reads GAGVSQSPSNKVTEKGKDVELRCDPISGHTALYWYRQSLGQGLEFLIYFQGNSAPDKSGLPSDRFSAERTGGSVSTLTIQRTQQEDSAVYLCASSLALGSFQPQHFGDGTRLSIL.

The V call is TRBV5-6, the J call TRBJ2-3, with TRBD2 matching over 7 bases. Germline V lookup: CDR1 SGHDT, CDR2 YYEEEE. The ends lost 7 bases at V and 4 bases at J; junction bases unmatched: 9. The CDR3 length is 14 residues. In DNA, the CDR3 is TGTGCCAGCGCGGAGGGAGGGCCGTCAGATACGCAGTATTTT. Its translation is CASAEGGPSDTQYF.

The J gene is TRBJ2-5, the V gene TRBV27, with 14 bases that match TRBD2. Trimming cost V 2 bases and J 4 bases; bases outside gene matches: 9. The CDR3 loop spans 18 amino acids. Germline V gene lookup returns CDR1 MNHEY and CDR2 SMNVEV (reference sequence). In nucleotides, the CDR3 is TGTGCCAGCAGTTTAACCGGGACTAGCGGGAGAAGAGGAGAGACCCAGTACTTC. Protein: CASSLTGTSGRRGETQYF.

The chain is built from TRBV3-1 (or the pseudogene TRBV3-2) and TRBJ2-1; D is possibly TRBD1 (6 bases). This CDR3 has 15 residues. V was trimmed by 4 bases and J by 3 bases, leaving 13 bases between them. Germline V gives CDR1 LGHDT, CDR2 YNNKEL (reference sequence). The CDR3 spells CASSPRDKNYNEQFF. In DNA, the CDR3 is TGTGCCAGCAGCCCCCGGGACAAAAACTACAATGAGCAGTTCTTC.

The CDR3 nucleotides read TGTGCCAGCAGTGACCCGGACAGGGCCAAAAACATTCAGTACTTC. It translates to CASSDPDRAKNIQYF. The chain is built from TRBV2 and TRBJ2-4; 7 nucleotides align to TRBD1. Germline loops: CDR1 SNHLY, CDR2 FYNNEI. Trimming at V came to 3 bases and at J to 1 base, leaving 3 bases not matched to a gene. CDR3 length: 15 residues.

The genes are TRBV28 and TRBJ1-5, with D perhaps matching TRBD1 (6 bases). V was pared by 6 bases and J by 4 bases, with 28 bases between. Germline CDR1 reads MDHEN; CDR2 reads SYDVKM. This CDR3 is 19 amino acids long. The CDR3 here is CASSSRGGDSSRVNQPQHF. CDR3 in DNA: TGTGCCAGCAGCTCGAGGGGGGGAGACAGTTCTAGGGTAAATCAGCCCCAGCATTTT.

The chain recombines TRBV18 with TRBJ2-7; D is unclear. Trimming took 2 bases from V and 5 from J, leaving 13 bases between them. Per the germline V gene, CDR1 is KGHSH and CDR2 is LQKENI. This CDR3 has 14 amino acids. The CDR3 is CASSPDGVRHEQYF. In DNA form, the CDR3 reads TGTGCCAGCTCACCAGATGGCGTTCGGCACGAGCAGTACTTC.

This chain connects TRBV25-1 to TRBJ1-1; D is perhaps TRBD1 (6 bases). Germline V gene data show CDR1 as MGHDK and CDR2 as SYGVNS. V shed 2 bases and J shed 0 bases, with 10 bases lying between them. This CDR3 comprises 15 residues. CDR3 in amino acids: CASSEGTGMNTEAFF. For the CDR3, the DNA is TGTGCCAGCAGTGAAGGTACAGGGATGAACACTGAAGCTTTCTTT.